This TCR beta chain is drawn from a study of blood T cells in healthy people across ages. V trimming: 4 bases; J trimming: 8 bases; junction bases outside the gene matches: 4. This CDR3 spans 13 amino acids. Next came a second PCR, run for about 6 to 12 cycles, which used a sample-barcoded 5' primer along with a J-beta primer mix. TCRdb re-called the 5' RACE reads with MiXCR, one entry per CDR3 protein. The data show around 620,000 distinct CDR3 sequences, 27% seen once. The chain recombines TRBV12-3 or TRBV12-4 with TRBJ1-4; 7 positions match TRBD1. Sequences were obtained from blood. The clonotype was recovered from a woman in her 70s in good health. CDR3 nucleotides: TGTGCCAGCAGTTGGACAGGAGACGAAAAACTGTTTTTT. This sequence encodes CASSWTGDEKLFF.